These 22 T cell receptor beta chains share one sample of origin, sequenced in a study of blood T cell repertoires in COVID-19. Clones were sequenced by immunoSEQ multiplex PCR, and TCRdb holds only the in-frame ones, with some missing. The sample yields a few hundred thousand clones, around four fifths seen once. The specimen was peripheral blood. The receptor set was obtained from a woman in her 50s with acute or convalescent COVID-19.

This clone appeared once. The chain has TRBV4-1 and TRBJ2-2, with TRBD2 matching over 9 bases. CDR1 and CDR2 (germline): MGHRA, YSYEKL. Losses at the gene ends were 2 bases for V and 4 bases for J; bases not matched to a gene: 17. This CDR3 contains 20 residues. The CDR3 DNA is TGCGCCAGCAGCCAACGTTTTTTTCGGACTAGCGTCTTGGTCACCGGGGAGCTGTTTTTT. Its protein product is CASSQRFFRTSVLVTGELFF.

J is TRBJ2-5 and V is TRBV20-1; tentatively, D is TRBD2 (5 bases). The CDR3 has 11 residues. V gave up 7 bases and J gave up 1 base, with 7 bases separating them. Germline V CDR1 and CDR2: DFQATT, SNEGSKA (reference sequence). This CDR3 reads CSVEGQETQYF. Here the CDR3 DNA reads TGCAGTGTTGAGGGCCAAGAGACCCAGTACTTC.

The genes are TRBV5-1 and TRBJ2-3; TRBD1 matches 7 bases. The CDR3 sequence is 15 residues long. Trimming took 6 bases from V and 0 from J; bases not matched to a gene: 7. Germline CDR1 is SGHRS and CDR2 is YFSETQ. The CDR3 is CASIEGAASTDTQYF. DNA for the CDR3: TGCGCCAGCATTGAGGGGGCAGCTAGCACAGATACGCAGTATTTT.

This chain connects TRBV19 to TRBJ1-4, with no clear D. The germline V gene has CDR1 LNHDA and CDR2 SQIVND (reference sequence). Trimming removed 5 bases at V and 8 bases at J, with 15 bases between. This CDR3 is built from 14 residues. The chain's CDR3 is CASSPFPIREKLFF. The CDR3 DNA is TGTGCCAGTAGTCCTTTCCCTATCCGGGAAAAACTGTTTTTT.

In DNA form, the CDR3 reads TGTGCCTCCCTGGGGGACTCTTATAATTCACCCCTCCACTTT. This gives the protein CASLGDSYNSPLHF. The chain carries TRBV10-3 and TRBJ1-6, with D possibly matching TRBD1 (5 bases). Germline loops: CDR1 ENHRY, CDR2 SYGVKD. The CDR3 is made up of 14 amino acids. V gave up 11 bases and J gave up 4 bases, with 15 bases separating them.

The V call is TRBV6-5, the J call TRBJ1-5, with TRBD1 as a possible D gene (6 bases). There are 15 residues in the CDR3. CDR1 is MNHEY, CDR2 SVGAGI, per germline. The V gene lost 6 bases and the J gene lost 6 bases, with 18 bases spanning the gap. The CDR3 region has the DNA TGTGCCAGCAGGACGTCAGCAGGGGAGGGTCAGCCCCAGCATTTT. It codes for CASRTSAGEGQPQHF.

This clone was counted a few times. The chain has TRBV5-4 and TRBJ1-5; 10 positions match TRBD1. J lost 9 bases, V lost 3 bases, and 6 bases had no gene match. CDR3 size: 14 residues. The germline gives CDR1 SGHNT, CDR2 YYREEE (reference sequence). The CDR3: CASSWGTGEGPQHF. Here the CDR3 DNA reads TGTGCCAGCAGCTGGGGGACAGGGGAAGGGCCCCAGCATTTT.

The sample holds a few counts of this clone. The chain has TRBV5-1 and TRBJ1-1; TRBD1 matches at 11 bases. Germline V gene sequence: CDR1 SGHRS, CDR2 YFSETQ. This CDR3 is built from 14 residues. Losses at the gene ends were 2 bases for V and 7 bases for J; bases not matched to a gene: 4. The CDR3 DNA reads TGCGCCAGCAGCTTCGGGACAGGGGGAGTTGAAGCTTTCTTT. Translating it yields CASSFGTGGVEAFF.

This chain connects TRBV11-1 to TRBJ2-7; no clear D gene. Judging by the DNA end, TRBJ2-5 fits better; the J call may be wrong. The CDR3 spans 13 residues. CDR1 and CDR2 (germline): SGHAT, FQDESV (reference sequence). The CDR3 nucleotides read TGTGCCAGCAGCTTTGGTAGTACAGAGACCCAGTACTTC. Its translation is CASSFGSTETQYF.

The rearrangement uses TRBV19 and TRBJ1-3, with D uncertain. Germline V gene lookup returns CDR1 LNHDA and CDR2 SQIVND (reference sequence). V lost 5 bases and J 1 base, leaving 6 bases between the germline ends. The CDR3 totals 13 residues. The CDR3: CASSVASGNTIYF. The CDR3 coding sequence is TGTGCCAGTAGTGTGGCTTCTGGAAACACCATATATTTT.

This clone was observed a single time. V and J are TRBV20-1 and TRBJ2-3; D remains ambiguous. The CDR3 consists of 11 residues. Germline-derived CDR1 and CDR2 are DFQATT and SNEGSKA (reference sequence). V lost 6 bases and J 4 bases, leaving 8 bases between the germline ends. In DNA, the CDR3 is TGCAGTGCCTCACAGCCAGATACGCAGTATTTT. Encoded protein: CSASQPDTQYF.

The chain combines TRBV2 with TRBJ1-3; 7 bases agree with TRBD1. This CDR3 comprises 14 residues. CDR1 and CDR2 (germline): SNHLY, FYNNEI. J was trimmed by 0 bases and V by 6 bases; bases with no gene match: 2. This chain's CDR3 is CASRRDSSGNTIYF. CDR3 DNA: TGTGCCAGCAGGAGGGACAGCTCTGGAAACACCATATATTTT.

This CDR3 reads CASSHPGTGRYGYTF. Written as DNA, the CDR3 is TGTGCCAGCAGTCATCCCGGGACAGGGCGCTATGGCTACACCTTC. This chain joins TRBV6-5 and TRBJ1-2; the match to TRBD1 covers 9 bases. This CDR3 spans 15 amino acids. After removal of 5 bases from V and 4 bases from J, the junction contained 8 bases not matched to a gene. The V gene's germline CDR1 is MNHEY and CDR2 SVGAGI.

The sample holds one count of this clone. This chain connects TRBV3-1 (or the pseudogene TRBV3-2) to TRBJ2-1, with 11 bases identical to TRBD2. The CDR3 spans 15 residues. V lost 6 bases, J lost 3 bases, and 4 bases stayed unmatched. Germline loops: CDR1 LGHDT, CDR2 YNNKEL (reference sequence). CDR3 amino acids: CASRPGTSGYNEQFF. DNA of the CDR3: TGTGCCAGCAGGCCCGGGACTAGCGGCTACAATGAGCAGTTCTTC.

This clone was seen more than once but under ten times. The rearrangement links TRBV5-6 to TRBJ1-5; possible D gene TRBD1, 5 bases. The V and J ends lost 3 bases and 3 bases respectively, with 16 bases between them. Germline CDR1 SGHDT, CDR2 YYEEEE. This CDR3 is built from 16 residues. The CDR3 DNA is TGTGCCAGCAGCTCCCGGGGGAAAGGGTCCAATCAGCCCCAGCATTTT. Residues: CASSSRGKGSNQPQHF. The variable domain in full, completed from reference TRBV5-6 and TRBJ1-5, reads DAGVTQSPTHLIKTRGQQVTLRCSPKSGHDTVSWYQQALGQGPQFIFQYYEEEERQRGNFPDRFSGHQFPNYSSELNVNALLLGDSALYLCASSSRGKGSNQPQHFGDGTRLSIL.

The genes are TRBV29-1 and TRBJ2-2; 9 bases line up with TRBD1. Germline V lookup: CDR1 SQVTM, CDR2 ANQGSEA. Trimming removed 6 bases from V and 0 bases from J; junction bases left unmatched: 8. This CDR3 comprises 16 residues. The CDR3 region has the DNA TGCAGCGTCGAATTCCGGGACAGGGCGAACACCGGGGAGCTGTTTTTT. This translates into CSVEFRDRANTGELFF.

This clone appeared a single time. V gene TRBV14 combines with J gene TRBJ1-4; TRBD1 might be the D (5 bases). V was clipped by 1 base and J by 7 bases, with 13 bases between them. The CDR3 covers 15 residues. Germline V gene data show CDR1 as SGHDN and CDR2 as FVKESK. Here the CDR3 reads CASSQVTREGEKLFF. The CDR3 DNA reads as TGTGCCAGCAGCCAAGTAACCAGGGAGGGTGAAAAACTGTTTTTT.

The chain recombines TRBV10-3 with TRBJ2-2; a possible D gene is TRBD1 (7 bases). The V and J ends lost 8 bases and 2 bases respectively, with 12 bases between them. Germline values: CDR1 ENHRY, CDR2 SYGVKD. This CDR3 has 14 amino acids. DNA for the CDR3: TGTGCCATCGGAGGGGGCTTCAACACCGGGGAGCTGTTTTTT. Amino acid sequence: CAIGGGFNTGELFF.

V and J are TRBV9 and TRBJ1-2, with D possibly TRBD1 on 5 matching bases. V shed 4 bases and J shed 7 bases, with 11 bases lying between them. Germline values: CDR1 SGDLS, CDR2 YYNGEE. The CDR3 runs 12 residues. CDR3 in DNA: TGTGCCAGCAGCTCTTCCACAGGTGGCTACACCTTC. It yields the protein CASSSSTGGYTF. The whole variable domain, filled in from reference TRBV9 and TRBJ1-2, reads DSGVTQTPKHLITATGQRVTLRCSPRSGDLSVYWYQQSLDQGLQFLIQYYNGEERAKGNILERFSAQQFPDLHSELNLSSLELGDSALYFCASSSSTGGYTFGSGTRLTVV.

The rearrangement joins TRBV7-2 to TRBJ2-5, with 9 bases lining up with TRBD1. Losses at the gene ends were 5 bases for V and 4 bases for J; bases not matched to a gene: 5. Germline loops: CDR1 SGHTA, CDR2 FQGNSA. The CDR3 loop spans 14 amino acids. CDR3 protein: CASSPETGGETQYF. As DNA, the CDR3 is TGTGCCAGCAGCCCAGAGACAGGGGGAGAGACCCAGTACTTC.

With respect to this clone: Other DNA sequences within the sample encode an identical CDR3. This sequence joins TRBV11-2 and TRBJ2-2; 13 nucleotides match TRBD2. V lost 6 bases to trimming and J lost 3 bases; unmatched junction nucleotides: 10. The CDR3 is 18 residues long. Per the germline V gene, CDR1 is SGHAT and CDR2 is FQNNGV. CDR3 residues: CASSTITSGRAYTGELFF. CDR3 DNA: TGTGCCAGCAGTACCATCACTAGCGGGAGGGCTTACACCGGGGAGCTGTTTTTT.

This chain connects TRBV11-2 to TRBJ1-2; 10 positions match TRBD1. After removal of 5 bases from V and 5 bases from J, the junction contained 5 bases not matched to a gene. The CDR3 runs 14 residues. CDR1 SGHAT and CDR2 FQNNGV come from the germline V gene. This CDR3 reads CASSPDRGRYGYTF. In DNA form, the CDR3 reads TGTGCCAGCAGCCCCGACAGGGGGCGATATGGCTACACCTTC.